This T cell receptor (beta chain) was sequenced during a study of cytomegalovirus exposure and HLA in healthy donors (dated by TCRdb to about 2017). Some background on the complete study: An earlier analysis of several hundred of the donors reported 250 to 350 Gb of sequence data and roughly 110 million unique TCR beta sequences from about 180 million T cells. An early release covering about 600 HLA-typed donors comprised about 310 gigabases of sequencing data and approximately 85 million unique TCR sequences. Of the roughly 410 genotyped donors, approximately 81% were placed in the genetic ancestry cluster associated with self-reported Caucasian donors. The study aimed to test whether cataloging public T cell receptors could reveal signatures of past pathogen exposure. The study profiled the T cell repertoires of fewer than 850 subjects by immunosequencing and related them to cytomegalovirus serostatus. Along with the roughly 670-subject first cohort, a separate validation cohort of around 110 different subjects was used. High-throughput TCR immunosequencing, statistical association of individual TCRs with disease status, and machine learning were combined to predict cytomegalovirus infection status. A later analysis re-examined previously published TCR beta repertoires from around 670 donors and added high-resolution HLA genotyping to investigate patterns of TCR occurrence. In the later analysis, no new phenotypic data were used to find candidate immune exposures; instead, reliance was placed on TCR beta sequences and their occurrence across donors. In an earlier analysis of over 550 of the donors, high-throughput TCR beta sequencing was used to judge whether each TCR beta V gene segment behaved as functional or pseudogenic. Alongside the repertoire data, information on donor age, sex, ethnicity and CMV serostatus was compiled. A later genetic analysis took genome-wide SNP genotypes for about 55% of the 666 donors and used that subset as a discovery cohort. All discovery cohort repertoires had been generated using a single sequencing platform. Both class I and class II loci were covered by HLA typing, at four-digit resolution. The number of donors typed differed by locus, with about 629-640 for A, B, C, DRB1 and DQB1, 522 for DQA1, 600 to 610 for DPA1, and over 400 for DPB1. A handful of DR-DQ haplotypes were handled as single units for association and clustering because linkage in the cohort was strong. Among about 410 genotyped donors of the cohort, an average of approximately 240,000 unique TCR beta nucleotide sequences was sequenced per donor, of which 15% to 20% were non-productive. Overall results and qualifications from the work: The classifier was reported to diagnose cytomegalovirus status with high specificity and sensitivity in both the original cohort and the validation cohort. V-gene and J-gene trimming of TCR beta chains was associated with a missense DCLRE1C variant in a later genetic analysis, and the association was replicated in an independent cohort. While some public TCRs were present in many individuals, most TCR sequences turned up only very rarely across donors. The earlier analysis of 450 to 700 of the donors excluded some 15 rarely observed V segments, including chromosome 9 orphons, because counts were too low. The sequencing pipeline was judged likely to have produced a cluster of highly shared sequence variants as a technical artifact. The cohort was sequenced for TCR beta chains only, and without alpha or paired-chain data the features that could be detected were limited. An earlier analysis of approximately 500 of the donors showed that most TCR beta V segments appeared in productive rearrangements either about 90% or about 30% of the time, which broadly matched IMGT annotations. The authors suggested that the approach could potentially be generalized to other disease states and immunological phenotypes. Because some donors lacked HLA typing at each locus, the association tests relied only on the typed subset. In the study, some 160 TCR beta chains were listed as associated with cytomegalovirus. Several of the top co-occurrence clusters appeared to be linked to parvovirus B19, influenza, CMV and Epstein-Barr virus, according to a later analysis. CMV serostatus was the only immune exposure information available for the cohort. Correlated functional status among segregating V segments might reflect linkage disequilibrium, but an unknown experimental factor could not be ruled out. A further reported finding was that TCR beta sequences accurately predicted the HLA-A and HLA-B alleles for most subjects in the first cohort. Some IMGT-functional V segments, including TRBV6-2 and TRBV6-3, could not be told apart with the 87-base-pair reads, so those segments were excluded. Presence/absence analyses assumed roughly uniform sequencing depth across donors, an assumption that may not hold. A later analysis found that most CMV-associated TCR beta chains appeared HLA-restricted, with HLA associations seemingly driven largely by CMV exposure. A later analysis associated about 18,000 TCR beta sequences with specific HLA alleles at a false discovery rate of 0.05. When HLA alleles, especially DR and DQ, strongly co-occurred, attributing TCR associations to individual alleles was difficult. Compared with the roughly 720-donor mean, donors in an Asian-associated ancestry cluster had fewer N-insertions in productive TCRs, according to a later genetic analysis. In a later analysis, HLA-associated TCR beta chains showed more clonal expansion and lower generation probabilities than non-associated chains that were equally common. In a later analysis, the rate of TCR association differed among HLA loci, with DRB1 alleles having the most associated TCRs and HLA-C alleles having the fewest. Three of the identified cytomegalovirus-associated TCR beta chains were confirmed in vitro to be specific for cytomegalovirus antigens.

There are 11 amino acids in the CDR3, from cysteine to phenylalanine inclusive. CDR3 DNA only is kept here, 33 bases in frame from base 1. From a lookup of the germline V gene, CDR1 and CDR2 are SGHDT and YYEEEE. Preparation of the library involved the immunoSEQ multiplex PCR assay. For the multiplex PCR, a mixture combining 60 forward primers for TCR Vbeta segments and 13 reverse primers for TCR Jbeta segments was used. The CDR3 region of rearranged TCR beta genes was amplified from genomic DNA with a multiplex PCR assay. The amplified TCR beta libraries were sequenced on the Illumina HiSeq System as 87-base-pair reads. From the authors' description of their analysis: Across the 640 or so repertoires, a later analysis counted 78 million or so unique TCR beta chains, roughly 11 million of which were shared by at least two donors. Raw reads were error-corrected and collapsed into unique sequences by a nearest-neighbor algorithm in which closely related sequences were merged to remove PCR and sequencing errors. Alignment of CDR3 sequences to IMGT reference sequences was used to assign V, D and J gene segments. For a sequence to be retained, a match of at least six nucleotides to both a V gene segment and a J gene segment was required. A rearrangement counted as productive if the CDR3 had no stop codons and remained in frame with V and J, and every other rearrangement counted as non-productive. CDR3 was defined according to IMGT convention as the region running from the second conserved V-encoded cysteine to the conserved J-encoded phenylalanine. In an earlier analysis of just under 600 of the donors, sequences lacking an unambiguous match to a single V gene segment were excluded. An earlier analysis of around 600 of the donors classified V segments as functional when productive rearrangements were above 56.7% and as segregating when the standard deviation between donors was above 5%. A statistical classification framework was developed to diagnose cytomegalovirus status using the catalog of TCR beta chain sequences. V and J gene assignment, in a later analysis, came from comparing TCR nucleotide sequences with IMGT/GENE-DB human TR gene sequences. In a later analysis, CDR3 sequences and most-parsimonious VDJ recombination scenarios were assigned using the TCRdist pipeline. In a later analysis, each TCR beta chain was defined by its CDR3 amino acid sequence together with its V-gene family, and reads without a unique V-gene family were excluded. In a later analysis, 450 to 600 highly shared, low-generation-probability nucleotide sequences were removed to address suspected cross-contamination and a sequencing artifact. In a later analysis, a clonal expansion index for each public chain was calculated from normalized within-repertoire ranks of inferred template counts. Generation probabilities in a later analysis came from a VDJ recombination model fitted to out-of-frame rearrangements, and those results were checked against IGoR. In a later analysis, hypergeometric tests were used to score TCR-TCR, TCR-HLA and TCR-CMV co-occurrence, with a repertoire-size bias correction applied to TCR pairs. A later analysis estimated false discovery rates by permuting HLA or CMV assignments 20 times. A later analysis grouped co-occurring TCRs with DBSCAN, adding TCRdist sequence similarity when clustering within HLA-allele-positive subsets. Repertoires with fewer than 30,000 or more than 120,000 public chains, plus five repertoires with anomalous nucleotide sharing, were excluded from co-occurrence clustering. Drawn from immuneACCESS, this table holds only the in-frame rearrangements with V and J called that TCRdb kept. Clones are partly lost; checked studies trace under half to an unresolved V gene and leave the rest unexplained. Clone size and the V and J calls come from that table; the DNA yielded D and trimming. This sample gives around 140,000 clones in total; approximately 80% of them show up just once. The top ten clonotypes cover approximately 9.7% of the sample.

In total, roughly 670 healthy bone marrow donors made up the cohort. All cohort members were sampled while nominally healthy, although unrecorded immune exposures were likely present. The donor was CMV seropositive and belonged to the group of around 300 seropositive cohort members. A peripheral blood sample was provided by each donor, and peripheral blood mononuclear cells were used for TCR beta sequencing. Genomic DNA extraction from the blood cell samples was performed with the Qiagen DNeasy Blood Extraction Kit. With respect to this clone: Its antigen target is currently unknown. One end of the junction does not line up with germline, which may come from a read error.

The chain uses TRBV5-6 and TRBJ2-5, with no confident D gene call. The TCR originated in a woman between 55 and 75 years old in good health and CMV-seropositive. The specimen sequenced was PBMCs. The bases are TGTGCCAGCAGCTTGAAAGAGAACCAGTACTTC. This sequence encodes CASSLKENQYF.